Listed here are 21 T cell receptor beta chains from one sample, sequenced in a study of T cell responses to AZD1222 COVID-19 vaccine. Sequencing was performed with immunoSEQ multiplex PCR; in TCRdb, only in-frame clones are kept and a portion is missing. The repertoire holds about 150,000 clones, with about 89% as singletons. The source material was peripheral blood, sampled 28 days after the second AZD1222 dose. The receptors shown here come from an adult who received the AZD1222 COVID-19 vaccine.

The chain is built from TRBV10-3 and TRBJ1-5; tentative D call: TRBD1 (5 bases). The CDR3 covers 13 residues. Germline V gene lookup returns CDR1 ENHRY and CDR2 SYGVKD. Trimming stripped 6 bases from V and 1 base from J, with 7 bases between. CDR3 bases: TGTGCCATCAGATGGGACAGCAATCAGCCCCAGCATTTT. Protein: CAIRWDSNQPQHF.

The chain joins TRBV30 to TRBJ2-1, with TRBD2 as a possible D gene (5 bases). CDR1 is GTSNPN, CDR2 SVGIG, per germline (reference sequence). This CDR3 spans 13 amino acids. The V end was cut by 3 bases, the J end by 4 bases, with 10 bases between. For the CDR3, the DNA is TGTGCCTGGAGCGTAACTAGTTACAATGAGCAGTTCTTC. The encoded protein is CAWSVTSYNEQFF.

This clone was counted only a few times. The chain combines TRBV29-1 with TRBJ2-7; TRBD1 agrees at 9 bases. V lost 6 bases, J lost 5 bases, and 11 bases stayed unmatched. Germline assignment: CDR1 SQVTM and CDR2 ANQGSEA. The CDR3 is 14 amino acids. For the CDR3, the DNA is TGCAGCGTCGGTTATCGGACAGGGGCCGACGAGCAGTACTTC. Its protein product is CSVGYRTGADEQYF.

The rearrangement uses TRBV19 and TRBJ1-5; maybe TRBD1 (5 bases). Germline CDR1 is LNHDA and CDR2 is SQIVND (reference sequence). This CDR3 is built from 14 residues. V gave up 2 bases and J gave up 3 bases, with 8 bases separating them. CDR3 in amino acids: CASSINGANQPQHF. DNA of the CDR3: TGTGCCAGTAGTATAAATGGGGCCAATCAGCCCCAGCATTTT.

This clone was picked up one time. The genes are TRBV3-1 (or the pseudogene TRBV3-2) and TRBJ1-5, with D perhaps matching TRBD1 (6 bases). The CDR3 is made up of 15 amino acids. Trimming stripped 5 bases from V and 7 bases from J, with 18 bases between. CDR1 LGHDT and CDR2 YNNKEL come from the germline V gene (reference sequence). CDR3 nucleotide sequence: TGTGCCAGCAGCAAGGGGACACCCTCAGACCAGCCCCAGCATTTT. This sequence encodes CASSKGTPSDQPQHF.

This clone has a handful of counts. The chain combines TRBV7-9 with TRBJ2-7, with 7 bases fitting TRBD1. This CDR3 is 15 amino acids long. V lost 3 bases, J lost 4 bases, and 9 bases stayed unmatched. CDR1 and CDR2 from the germline V gene are SEHNR and FQNEAQ (reference sequence). Here the CDR3 DNA reads TGTGCCAGCAGCTTGGTGGGGACAGCTTCGTACGAGCAGTACTTC. Encoded protein: CASSLVGTASYEQYF.

The chain employs TRBV4-1 and TRBJ1-4; D gene unclear. Between the trimmed V and J ends, which lost 4 bases and 0 bases, there was a span of 9 bases. This CDR3 is 15 amino acids long. Germline V lookup: CDR1 MGHRA, CDR2 YSYEKL. DNA of the CDR3: TGCGCCAGCAGCCGTGACGGAACAACTAATGAAAAACTGTTTTTT. This translates into CASSRDGTTNEKLFF.

The V gene is TRBV3-1 (or the pseudogene TRBV3-2), the J gene TRBJ2-3; D is unresolved. This CDR3 has 12 amino acids. Germline lookup yields CDR1 LGHDT and CDR2 YNNKEL (reference sequence). Trimming left V 0 bases short and J 14 bases short, with 12 bases between. This CDR3 reads CASSQDPPPAYF. The DNA of the CDR3 is TGTGCCAGCAGCCAAGATCCTCCCCCAGCGTATTTT.

The chain joins TRBV7-8 to TRBJ2-1; 9 nucleotides line up with TRBD2. CDR1 is SGHVS and CDR2 is FQNEAQ in the germline V gene. V shed 1 base, J shed 0 bases, and the junction held 7 bases outside the gene matches. CDR3 size: 18 residues. CDR3 amino acids: CASSLGLAGLSSYNEQFF. CDR3 DNA: TGTGCCAGCAGCTTAGGGCTAGCGGGACTTAGCTCCTACAATGAGCAGTTCTTC.

J is TRBJ1-3 and V is TRBV6-5; no definite D call. The CDR3 has 15 amino acids. The V end lost 8 bases, the J end lost 3 bases, and 17 bases lay between the germline ends. The germline CDR1 and CDR2 sequences are MNHEY and SVGAGI. CDR3 loop: CASPGINLGGNTIYF. CDR3 bases: TGTGCCAGCCCCGGTATAAATTTAGGTGGAAACACCATATATTTT.

The chain carries TRBV29-1 and TRBJ2-1; possibly TRBD1 for D (6 bases). V was cut by 6 bases and J by 2 bases, with 14 bases left in between. CDR1 SQVTM and CDR2 ANQGSEA come from the germline V gene. This CDR3 has 14 amino acids. CDR3 residues: CSVDNRDTYNEQFF. The CDR3 DNA follows: TGCAGCGTAGACAACAGGGATACCTACAATGAGCAGTTCTTC.

The rearrangement joins TRBV5-4 to TRBJ2-2; 8 bases match TRBD2. J gave up 4 bases and V 3 bases, and 8 bases lay outside the gene matches. The CDR3 extends over 16 amino acids. Germline V gene data show CDR1 as SGHNT and CDR2 as YYREEE (reference sequence). Written as DNA, the CDR3 is TGTGCCAGCAGCTCCAGACTAGCGTCCGGCACCGGGGAGCTGTTTTTT. Residues: CASSSRLASGTGELFF.

This chain joins TRBV24-1 and TRBJ2-7, with 12 bases matching TRBD1. Germline V lookup: CDR1 KGHDR, CDR2 SFDVKD. The CDR3 length is 15 residues. V shed 5 bases, J shed 4 bases, and the junction held 5 bases outside the gene matches. The CDR3 coding sequence is TGTGCCACCAGTGCCGGGACAGGGGGCGCGTACGAGCAGTACTTC. This codes for CATSAGTGGAYEQYF.

The rearrangement uses TRBV20-1 and TRBJ2-5, with D unresolved. Germline V gene lookup returns CDR1 DFQATT and CDR2 SNEGSKA (reference sequence). Trimming stripped 3 bases from V and 5 bases from J, with 4 bases between. The CDR3 covers 10 residues. As DNA, the CDR3 is TGCAGTGCTAGTTCCGAGACCCAGTACTTC. Its protein product is CSASSETQYF.

This rearrangement joins TRBV13 to TRBJ2-3; possible D gene TRBD2, 6 bases. The germline V gene has CDR1 PRHDT and CDR2 FYEKMQ (reference sequence). The ends were cut back, 5 bases at V and 2 bases at J, with 17 bases in the middle. The CDR3 covers 16 residues. CDR3 nucleotide sequence: TGTGCCAGCAGCGGAGGGGCCGCTGGACCCACAGATACGCAGTATTTT. Protein sequence: CASSGGAAGPTDTQYF. Full variable domain (rest looked up from reference TRBV13 and TRBJ2-3): AAGVIQSPRHLIKEKRETATLKCYPIPRHDTVYWYQQGPGQDPQFLISFYEKMQSDKGSIPDRFSAQQFSDYHSELNMSSLELGDSALYFCASSGGAAGPTDTQYFGPGTRLTVL.

The chain links TRBV4-1 to TRBJ2-4; no definite D call. V dropped 4 bases and J dropped 5 bases, with 12 bases sitting between them. This CDR3 has 14 amino acids. Germline V gene data show CDR1 as MGHRA and CDR2 as YSYEKL. The CDR3 spells CASSLNIWENIQYF. The DNA of the CDR3 is TGCGCCAGCAGCCTCAACATCTGGGAAAACATTCAGTACTTC.

The V call is TRBV6-2 or TRBV6-3, the J call TRBJ2-5; D perhaps matches TRBD2 (6 bases). V shed 2 bases and J shed 2 bases, with 9 bases lying between them. Germline CDR1 and CDR2: MNHEY and SVGEGT. This CDR3 is built from 14 residues. CDR3 loop: CASSYGGWQETQYF. The CDR3 region has the DNA TGTGCCAGCAGTTACGGGGGGTGGCAAGAGACCCAGTACTTC.

This chain uses TRBV18 with TRBJ2-5, with D possibly called TRBD1 or TRBD2 (6 bases each). The CDR3 consists of 16 residues. Trimming pared 1 base from V and 1 base from J, leaving 13 bases between. CDR1 and CDR2 from the germline V gene are KGHSH and LQKENI. The CDR3 DNA is TGTGCCAGCTCACCACTCCCTTCGGGGGCCCAAGAGACCCAGTACTTC. Translating gives CASSPLPSGAQETQYF.

J is TRBJ1-1 and V is TRBV11-3, with 7 bases fitting TRBD1. After removal of 5 bases from V and 0 bases from J, the junction contained 9 bases not matched to a gene. Germline CDR1 reads SGHNT; CDR2 reads YENEEA. This CDR3 region has 16 residues. In nucleotides, the CDR3 is TGTGCCAGCAGCCGCCAAGGGGGACAGATGAACACTGAAGCTTTCTTT. Protein product: CASSRQGGQMNTEAFF.

This sequence joins TRBV5-4 and TRBJ2-1; no firm D call. V lost 0 bases and J lost 6, with 10 bases in between. Germline CDR1 is SGHNT and CDR2 is YYREEE (reference sequence). This CDR3 has 14 residues. CDR3 region: CASSLETTANEQFF. CDR3 in DNA: TGTGCCAGCAGCTTGGAGACAACAGCCAATGAGCAGTTCTTC.

The J gene is TRBJ1-6, the V gene TRBV11-1; tentatively, D is TRBD1 (5 bases). Germline-derived CDR1 and CDR2 are SGHAT and FQDESV (reference sequence). V lost 3 bases and J lost 9, with 15 bases in between. The CDR3 length is 15 residues. The CDR3: CASSLVVQGSSPLHF. DNA of the CDR3: TGTGCCAGCAGCTTGGTCGTGCAGGGAAGTTCACCCCTCCACTTT.